The entry below describes one TCR beta chain. Its cognate antigen is unknown. The data stem from a study of T-cell reconstitution after alpha-beta-depleted transplantation in children. Preparation of the TCRbeta library used unique molecular identifiers. From the PCR reads, TCRdb called clonotypes with MiXCR, one entry per CDR3 protein. The data hold about 420,000 distinct CDR3 sequences, with around 15% observed a single time. CDR1 and CDR2 (germline): LGHDT, YNNKEL (reference sequence). This CDR3 is built from 15 residues. Trimming took 5 bases from V and 6 from J; bases not matched to a gene: 8. Study-wide results and caveats: Roughly two months post-transplant, alpha-beta T cells reportedly originated from several hundred graft clones that had expanded. High day-60 TCRbeta diversity in some patients came from surviving recipient T cells and thymic progenitors. T-cell counts and diversity were attributed mostly to newly produced T cells one year after transplant.

The TCR sequence derives from a boy under three years old who had a stem cell transplant for Wiskott-Aldrich syndrome, so the T cells may come from the graft donor. The chain employs TRBV3-1 and TRBJ2-7; 12 bases map to TRBD1. The input for sequencing was PBMCs, mostly from graft donor cells, taken 360 days after TCRalphabeta/CD19-depleted stem cell transplant. This CDR3 reads CASSFSGTGGREQYF. The CDR3 DNA reads TGTGCCAGCAGCTTCTCCGGGACAGGGGGCCGCGAGCAGTACTTC.